One sample yielded the 27 T cell receptor beta chains listed below, sequenced in a study of regulatory T cells in long-lasting Graves disease. Documented time point: persistent/refractory GD, antithyroid drugs over 5 years with positive TRAb. The authors made the TCR library using RNA they extracted from PBMCs. Researchers made TCR beta libraries by using iRepertoire HTBI primers and running Arm-PCR on CDR3 regions. TCRdb independently ran MiXCR on the multiplex PCR reads; one entry per CDR3 protein. The table lists roughly 470,000 distinct CDR3 sequences, less than 25% of them singletons. Sequencing was performed on peripheral blood mononuclear cells (PBMCs), taken when the disease was refractory, from a patient treated with antithyroid drugs. The receptors derive from a female donor with Graves disease.

This clonotype was seen only a few times. This chain uses TRBV20-1 with TRBJ1-1; no definite D call. The V end lost 0 bases, the J end lost 1 base, and 12 bases lay between the germline ends. The germline V gene encodes CDR1 DFQATT and CDR2 SNEGSKA (reference sequence). The CDR3 totals 15 residues. In DNA form, the CDR3 reads TGCAGTGCTAGAGATCGTGAGGGAGGGAACACTGAAGCTTTCTTT. Protein: CSARDREGGNTEAFF.

The table lists this clonotype with many counts. CDR3 sequence (DNA): TGTGCCTGGAGTGTACCGCAGGGTGATTACTATGGCTACACCTTC. Translation gives CAWSVPQGDYYGYTF. V and J are TRBV30 and TRBJ1-2; D is possibly TRBD1 (5 bases). The germline V and J ends were trimmed by 0 bases and 3 bases, with 14 bases remaining between them. Germline assignment: CDR1 GTSNPN and CDR2 SVGIG (reference sequence). The CDR3 is 15 residues long.

This clonotype was observed at least ten times. The rearrangement uses TRBV30 and TRBJ2-5; D gene uncertain. This CDR3 has 13 amino acids. Trimming removed 4 bases from V and 2 bases from J, with 11 bases in between. Germline-derived CDR1 and CDR2 are GTSNPN and SVGIG (reference sequence). The CDR3 sequence is CAWNGELQETQYF. Here the CDR3 DNA reads TGTGCCTGGAATGGCGAGCTACAAGAGACCCAGTACTTC. The complete variable domain, with remaining parts taken from reference TRBV30 and TRBJ2-5, reads SQTIHQWPATLVQPVGSPLSLECTVEGTSNPNLYWYRQAAGRGLQLLFYSVGIGQISSEVPQNLSASRPQDRQFILSSKKLLLSDSGFYLCAWNGELQETQYFGPGTRLLVL.

The chain links TRBV11-2 to TRBJ1-5, with 8 nucleotides matching TRBD1. After removal of 1 base from V and 7 bases from J, the junction contained 6 bases not matched to a gene. Germline CDR1 SGHAT, CDR2 FQNNGV. The CDR3 is 15 residues long. CDR3 region: CASSLAGGFGQPQHF. The CDR3, as DNA: TGTGCCAGCAGCTTAGCAGGGGGCTTCGGGCAGCCCCAGCATTTT.

This clonotype was recorded many times. The chain couples TRBV7-8 to TRBJ2-5; D remains ambiguous. Trimming stripped 1 base from V and 0 bases from J, with 9 bases between. This CDR3 has 15 residues. Germline assignment: CDR1 SGHVS and CDR2 FQNEAQ. The CDR3: CASSLGPGYQETQYF. CDR3 in DNA: TGTGCCAGCAGCTTAGGCCCTGGGTACCAAGAGACCCAGTACTTC.

This chain uses TRBV11-2 with TRBJ2-2, with D perhaps TRBD1 or TRBD2 (5 bases each). This CDR3 is built from 15 residues. V was shortened by 5 bases and J by 6 bases, with 16 bases between the two germline ends. The germline CDR1 and CDR2 sequences are SGHAT and FQNNGV. DNA of the CDR3: TGTGCCAGCAGCCGTCGTCCCAGGGACCCCGGGGAGCTGTTTTTT. Protein: CASSRRPRDPGELFF.

The J gene is TRBJ1-3, the V gene TRBV6-5; the D is unclear. The V end lost 4 bases, the J end lost 0 bases, and 7 bases lay between the germline ends. CDR3 length: 14 amino acids. Germline V gene data show CDR1 as MNHEY and CDR2 as SVGAGI. In DNA, the CDR3 is TGTGCCAGCAGTTCGCGCATCTCTGGAAACACCATATATTTT. Translated, it gives CASSSRISGNTIYF.

There are many counts of this clonotype. The chain couples TRBV11-2 to TRBJ1-1; no definite D call. V lost 5 bases to trimming and J lost 4 bases, with 5 bases between them. This CDR3 comprises 11 residues. The V gene's germline CDR1 is SGHAT and CDR2 FQNNGV. Here the CDR3 DNA reads TGTGCCAGCAGCCAGACCACTGAAGCTTTCTTT. It is translated as CASSQTTEAFF.

In this sample, this clonotype turned up many times. The chain couples TRBV28 to TRBJ1-2; 7 bases line up with TRBD1. Germline values: CDR1 MDHEN, CDR2 SYDVKM. V lost 2 bases to trimming and J lost 4 bases; unmatched junction nucleotides: 1. The CDR3 sequence is 13 residues long. CDR3 sequence reads: CASSLPGGYGYTF. CDR3 DNA: TGTGCCAGCAGTTTACCAGGGGGCTATGGCTACACCTTC.

This clonotype came up many times. J is TRBJ2-7 and V is TRBV28; 7 bases are shared with TRBD2. Looked up from germline, CDR1 is MDHEN and CDR2 is SYDVKM. The V segment lost 9 bases and the J segment 2 bases; nucleotides outside the gene matches: 10. This CDR3 has 14 residues. CDR3 in amino acids: CASHGAGVAYEQYF. CDR3 nucleotides: TGTGCCAGTCATGGGGCGGGAGTCGCCTACGAGCAGTACTTC.

The chain combines TRBV5-1 with TRBJ2-7; D is perhaps TRBD1 or TRBD2 (5 bases each). The CDR3 is 15 residues long. The V end was cut by 4 bases, the J end by 1 base, with 15 bases between. CDR1 is SGHRS and CDR2 is YFSETQ in the germline V gene. The CDR3 nucleotides read TGCGCCAGCAGCCTCGGGGCAGGGATGTCCTACGAGCAGTACTTC. The encoded protein is CASSLGAGMSYEQYF.

This clonotype is a singleton in its sample. Given a much more abundant clone one base away, this may be a read error. This rearrangement joins TRBV6-1 to TRBJ2-5; 10 bases map to TRBD2. Losses at the gene ends were 8 bases for V and 9 bases for J; bases not matched to a gene: 18. The CDR3 covers 16 residues. Germline lookup yields CDR1 MNHNS and CDR2 SASEGT. This CDR3 reads CASQRGLAGVREAQYF. The CDR3 DNA follows: TGTGCCAGCCAACGAGGGCTAGCGGGAGTTCGGGAGGCCCAGTACTTC.

The gene calls are TRBV19 and TRBJ1-5, with 10 bases matching TRBD1. Germline CDR1 is LNHDA and CDR2 is SQIVND (reference sequence). This CDR3 region has 18 residues. V gave up 1 base and J gave up 0 bases; unmatched junction bases: 6. The DNA of the CDR3 is TGTGCCAGTAGTATAGGGGACAGGGGCGTCTATAGCAATCAGCCCCAGCATTTT. It yields the protein CASSIGDRGVYSNQPQHF.

In this sample, this clonotype turned up a few times. The chain couples TRBV15 to TRBJ2-7; unclear D gene. CDR1 LNHNV and CDR2 YYDKDF come from the germline V gene (reference sequence). This CDR3 contains 16 residues. Trimming removed 2 bases from V and 6 bases from J, with 20 bases in between. The DNA for the CDR3 is TGTGCCACCAGCAGACGAGGTGGGGAATACTCGGGCGAGCAGTACTTC. Protein: CATSRRGGEYSGEQYF.

This clonotype was seen many times. The chain employs TRBV6-5 and TRBJ2-7; a possible D gene is TRBD1 (6 bases). Trimming removed 0 bases from V and 7 bases from J, with 13 bases in between. Per germline, CDR1 MNHEY and CDR2 SVGAGI. The CDR3 length is 14 residues. The CDR3 nucleotides are TGTGCCAGCAGTTACTCCCAAGCAGGGGTGGAGCAGTACTTC. Encoded protein: CASSYSQAGVEQYF.

This clonotype has ten or more counts. At one boundary the junction diverges from the germline segment, which might be a read error. The CDR3 spells CASSLDFRDSGETQYF. CDR3 DNA: TGTGCCAGCAGCCTAGATTTCAGGGATTCAGGAGAGACCCAGTACTTC. J is TRBJ2-5 and V is TRBV11-2; D possibly corresponds to TRBD1 (5 bases). The germline V gene has CDR1 SGHAT and CDR2 FQNNGV. CDR3 length: 16 residues.

Turning to this clonotype: Germline is not matched at one junction end, which may reflect a read error. The V call is TRBV7-9, the J call TRBJ2-4, with 12 positions matching TRBD2. Germline V lookup: CDR1 SEHNR, CDR2 FQNEAQ (reference sequence). The CDR3 covers 19 residues. The CDR3 DNA reads TGTGCCAGCAGCTACAAACCGGGAACTAGCGGGAGGTTCAAAGACATTCAGTACTTC. Its protein is CASSYKPGTSGRFKDIQYF. Full variable domain (missing parts from reference TRBV7-9 and TRBJ2-4): DTGVSQNPRHKITKRGQNVTFRCDPISEHNRLYWYRQTLGQGPEFLTYFQNEAQLEKSRLLSDRFSAERPKGSFSTLEIQRTEQGDSAMYLCASSYKPGTSGRFKDIQYFGAGTRLSVL.

The chain combines TRBV15 with TRBJ1-1, with D perhaps TRBD1 (6 bases). The CDR3 totals 13 residues. The germline V gene encodes CDR1 LNHNV and CDR2 YYDKDF (reference sequence). Trimming shortened V by 6 bases and J by 4 bases, and 12 bases separated the two germline ends. CDR3 protein: CATSTGWRTEAFF. DNA for the CDR3: TGTGCCACCAGTACAGGGTGGCGCACTGAAGCTTTCTTT.

In its sample, this clonotype was seen many times. V and J are TRBV6-1 and TRBJ1-1; D is unresolved. The V end lost 10 bases, the J end lost 3 bases, and 18 bases lay between the germline ends. Germline-derived CDR1 and CDR2 are MNHNS and SASEGT. The CDR3 has 14 residues. The CDR3 sequence: CATHTDRRDTEAFF. The CDR3 region has the DNA TGTGCCACCCATACGGACCGTCGGGACACTGAAGCTTTCTTT.

This clonotype appeared many times. V is TRBV11-2 and J is TRBJ2-1, with D hard to call. The CDR3 runs to 14 residues. Germline V lookup: CDR1 SGHAT, CDR2 FQNNGV. The V end was cut by 4 bases, the J end by 10 bases, with 17 bases between. This CDR3 reads CASSSLRAAQEQFF. The CDR3 DNA sequence: TGTGCCAGCAGCTCTCTTCGGGCGGCGCAAGAGCAGTTCTTC.

In its sample, this clonotype was seen many times. This chain joins TRBV27 and TRBJ1-5; TRBD1 might be the D (5 bases). The V end lost 3 bases, the J end lost 2 bases, and 11 bases lay between the germline ends. The CDR3 consists of 15 residues. The germline V gene encodes CDR1 MNHEY and CDR2 SMNVEV (reference sequence). The CDR3 region is CASSLVGVGNQPQHF. The DNA of the CDR3 is TGTGCCAGCAGTTTGGTGGGGGTAGGCAATCAGCCCCAGCATTTT.

This clonotype was observed at least ten times. The CDR3 loop is CSVQISGTYEQYF. The DNA for the CDR3 is TGCAGCGTCCAAATTAGCGGAACCTACGAGCAGTACTTC. The rearrangement links TRBV29-1 to TRBJ2-7; TRBD2 is a possible D gene (6 bases). Germline CDR1 and CDR2: SQVTM and ANQGSEA. Trimming stripped 6 bases from V and 2 bases from J, with 14 bases between. The CDR3 is made up of 13 amino acids.

This clonotype appeared many times. The CDR3 reads CAITHTGNYGYTF. For the CDR3, the DNA is TGTGCCATCACCCACACAGGGAACTATGGCTACACCTTC. The chain links TRBV10-3 to TRBJ1-2; D might be TRBD1 (6 bases). The CDR3 contains 13 residues. Germline V gene lookup returns CDR1 ENHRY and CDR2 SYGVKD. Between the trimmed V and J ends, which lost 7 bases and 2 bases, there was a span of 11 bases.

This clonotype was counted at least ten times. The chain couples TRBV2 to TRBJ1-1; no reliable D call. The CDR3 has 15 residues. Germline CDR1 and CDR2: SNHLY and FYNNEI. V was trimmed by 5 bases and J by 1 base, leaving 14 bases between them. This CDR3 reads CASSRVGNRNTEAFF. DNA for the CDR3: TGTGCCAGCAGTAGAGTAGGGAACAGGAACACTGAAGCTTTCTTT.

The chain links TRBV3-1 to TRBJ2-5; D is undetermined. Germline-derived CDR1 and CDR2 are LGHDT and YNNKEL (reference sequence). Deletions cut 2 bases from V and 1 base from J, with 14 bases between. The CDR3 runs to 16 residues. For the CDR3, the DNA is TGTGCCAGCAGCCAACTTGGGGAAAACCTCCAAGAGACCCAGTACTTC. Encoded protein: CASSQLGENLQETQYF.

For the CDR3, the DNA is TGCAGTGCTAGAGATTTTGGGTCCGGGGAATACGCGCCCCAGCATTTT. It codes for CSARDFGSGEYAPQHF. The genes are TRBV20-1 and TRBJ1-5; D is uncertain. V lost 0 bases and J lost 9, with 21 bases in between. CDR1 and CDR2 from the germline V gene are DFQATT and SNEGSKA (reference sequence). CDR3 size: 16 residues.

The rearrangement joins TRBV7-8 to TRBJ1-5; TRBD1 might be the D (6 bases). CDR1 is SGHVS, CDR2 FQNEAQ, per germline. V lost 2 bases, J lost 4 bases, and 15 bases lay in between. This CDR3 has 16 amino acids. The CDR3 protein is CASSLRTVPFNQPQHF. In DNA, the CDR3 is TGTGCCAGCAGCTTAAGGACAGTCCCTTTTAATCAGCCCCAGCATTTT.